This T cell receptor (beta chain) is from a study of molecular identifiers for immune sequencing clone quantification. Sorting was used to obtain naive CD8 T cells (CD8+CD4-CCR7+CD45RA+). On this clonotype itself: Its antigen is unidentified.

TCRdb reprocessed the PCR reads via MiXCR and lists one record per CDR3 protein. This table has about 640,000 distinct CDR3 sequences, nearly 20% appearing once. Study observations and caveats: Highly expanded clone sizes could be underestimated by identical TCR molecules that share a barcode.

The sequence was obtained from a human donor in good health. Some libraries in this study had Jurkat cell RNA spiked in. What was sequenced was naive CD8+ T cells from blood, with Jurkat cell RNA spiked in. Subset reported: FACS-sorted CD8+CD4-CCR7+CD45RA+ naive T cells.

In nucleotides, the CDR3 is TGTGCCACCAGCAGAACCCCAGGGGGTGCTAATGAAAAACTGTTTTTT. Translated: CATSRTPGGANEKLFF. The rearrangement uses TRBV15 and TRBJ1-4; TRBD1 aligns across 7 bases. Germline trimming cut 2 bases from V and 3 bases from J; bases unmatched to any gene: 6. CDR3 size: 16 residues. Germline V CDR1 and CDR2: LNHNV, YYDKDF (reference sequence). Looking up the rest from reference TRBV15 and TRBJ1-4 gives the full variable domain: DAMVIQNPRYQVTQFGKPVTLSCSQTLNHNVMYWYQQKSSQAPKLLFHYYDKDFNNEADTPDNFQSRRPNTSFCFLDIRSPGLGDTAMYLCATSRTPGGANEKLFFGSGTQLSVL.